This T cell receptor (beta chain) was profiled in a study of cytomegalovirus exposure and HLA in healthy donors. For the study at large: Later, an analysis reported that the 130 or so validation repertoires had used the same platform as the 500 to 800 first-cohort repertoires.

Between the trimmed V and J ends, which lost 7 bases and 1 base, there was a span of 10 bases. The germline gives CDR1 SQVTM, CDR2 ANQGSEA. CDR3 length: 12 amino acids. TCRdb's copy holds only in-frame clones and misses some; the assay was immunoSEQ multiplex PCR. The sample shows 250,000 to 350,000 clones, around 86% of them seen only once. Concerning this clone itself: Its antigen is still unknown.

Study results and limitations: CMV antigen specificity of a few CMV-associated chains was confirmed in vitro. Both high specificity and high sensitivity reportedly marked the classifier's diagnosis of cytomegalovirus status. Cytomegalovirus association was assigned to approximately 180 TCR beta chains.

This chain joins TRBV29-1 and TRBJ2-5, with D possibly being TRBD2 (6 bases). This receptor was obtained from a young woman in good health and CMV-seronegative. Sequenced: PBMCs. The CDR3 here is CSARDSQETQYF. The CDR3 nucleotides are TGCAGCGCGAGGGACTCCCAAGAGACCCAGTACTTC.